Each of the 22 T cell receptor beta chains below was sequenced from the same sample in a study of cytomegalovirus exposure and HLA in healthy donors. Vbeta (60) and Jbeta (13) primers were used in the PCR. The protocol was immunoSEQ multiplex PCR, while the TCRdb copy is restricted to in-frame clones and leaves out a portion. The sample shows 150,000 to 200,000 clones, and about 1.2% sits with its ten largest clones. Sequenced: PBMCs. The receptors shown here come from a woman aged 55-75 years in good health and CMV-seronegative.

V gene TRBV6-5 combines with J gene TRBJ1-6; TRBD1 aligns across 9 bases. The J segment lost 10 bases and the V segment lost 2 bases, leaving 6 bases of the junction unmatched. The germline V gene has CDR1 MNHEY and CDR2 SVGAGI. The CDR3 covers 15 residues. The CDR3 DNA reads as TGTGCCAGCAGTTACGGGACAGGGAGCGGGTCACCCCTCCACTTT. It specifies CASSYGTGSGSPLHF.

This chain joins TRBV12-2 and TRBJ2-2; TRBD2, the D gene given by the table, was not confirmed from the DNA. TRBV12-2 is a pseudogene segment. This CDR3 has 18 amino acids. CDR3 nucleotides: TGTGCAAGTCGCTTAGGTTTTAGCGGGAGGGAGAACACCGGGGAGCTGTTTTTT. The encoded protein is CASRLGFSGRENTGELFF.

This chain uses TRBV5-4 with TRBJ2-1; 7 nucleotides agree with TRBD2. After removal of 2 bases from V and 8 bases from J, the junction contained 7 bases not matched to a gene. The CDR3 sequence is 14 residues long. Germline V gene data show CDR1 as SGHNT and CDR2 as YYREEE (reference sequence). This CDR3 reads CASSFVGGIDEQFF. For the CDR3, the DNA is TGTGCCAGCAGCTTTGTCGGGGGGATCGATGAGCAGTTCTTC.

To note about this clone: The same CDR3 also results from other DNA sequences found in this sample. The chain uses TRBV27 and TRBJ1-4, with D maybe TRBD1 (5 bases). Between the trimmed V and J ends, which lost 3 bases and 0 bases, there was a span of 8 bases. The CDR3 covers 15 residues. Germline-derived CDR1 and CDR2 are MNHEY and SMNVEV (reference sequence). In DNA, the CDR3 is TGTGCCAGCAGTTTGTCGACAGCAACTAATGAAAAACTGTTTTTT. Translating it yields CASSLSTATNEKLFF.

The chain has TRBV25-1 and TRBJ1-3; D unclear. V was pared by 4 bases and J by 3 bases, with 10 bases between. CDR1 is MGHDK and CDR2 is SYGVNS in the germline V gene. The CDR3 is made up of 14 amino acids. In nucleotides, the CDR3 is TGTGCCAGCAGTGGACTTGGATATGGAAACACCATATATTTT. Its protein product is CASSGLGYGNTIYF.

The rearrangement joins TRBV6-6 to TRBJ1-3; D not resolved. The CDR3 covers 14 residues. The germline CDR1 and CDR2 sequences are MNHNY and SVGAGI (reference sequence). V was clipped by 6 bases and J by 7 bases, with 16 bases between them. The CDR3 nucleotides are TGTGCCAGCAGATCTCCCCCGCGAAGCAACACCATATATTTT. Translating gives CASRSPPRSNTIYF.

This chain links TRBV11-2 with TRBJ1-1, with a tentative D call TRBD1 (5 bases). Germline-derived CDR1 and CDR2 are SGHAT and FQNNGV. CDR3 length: 14 amino acids. V lost 2 bases and J lost 2, with 9 bases in between. The CDR3 loop is CASSLLQGNTEAFF. CDR3 nucleotide sequence: TGTGCCAGCAGCTTACTTCAGGGAAACACTGAAGCTTTCTTT.

The V call is TRBV19, the J call TRBJ2-3; the match to TRBD2 covers 7 bases. Trimming took 8 bases from V and 1 from J; bases not matched to a gene: 12. Germline assignment: CDR1 LNHDA and CDR2 SQIVND (reference sequence). This CDR3 region has 16 residues. CDR3 coding DNA: TGTGCCAGTTCCTACTCAGGGAGGGTGGGCACAGATACGCAGTATTTT. This gives the protein CASSYSGRVGTDTQYF.

The chain uses TRBV5-6 and TRBJ2-7; 10 nucleotides align to TRBD2. Germline values: CDR1 SGHDT, CDR2 YYEEEE. The V and J ends lost 4 bases and 4 bases, in that order; junction bases with no gene match: 8. This CDR3 contains 15 residues. The DNA for the CDR3 is TGTGCCAGCAGCCCCGGTACTAGCGGGGTTTACGAGCAGTACTTC. This encodes CASSPGTSGVYEQYF.

This sequence joins TRBV9 and TRBJ2-2, with 7 bases that match TRBD2. This CDR3 comprises 17 residues. Losses at the gene ends were 4 bases for V and 1 base for J; bases not matched to a gene: 10. Germline V gives CDR1 SGDLS, CDR2 YYNGEE. The CDR3 DNA reads TGTGCCAGCAGCACCTACGGTGCGGGGGTGAACACCGGGGAGCTGTTTTTT. This encodes CASSTYGAGVNTGELFF.

This chain links TRBV9 with TRBJ2-1; 7 bases fit TRBD2. V lost 0 bases to trimming and J lost 5 bases; unmatched junction nucleotides: 2. Germline CDR1 reads SGDLS; CDR2 reads YYNGEE. The CDR3 is made up of 14 amino acids. The DNA of the CDR3 is TGTGCCAGCAGCGTAGAAGGACTAGACAATGAGCAGTTCTTC. Encoded protein: CASSVEGLDNEQFF.

The CDR3 here is CASSTGLAGGPSEQYF. The CDR3 nucleotides read TGTGCCAGCAGCACGGGACTAGCGGGAGGGCCGTCTGAGCAGTACTTC. The chain joins TRBV11-3 to TRBJ2-7; 16 bases are shared with TRBD2. The CDR3 is 16 amino acids. The germline V gene has CDR1 SGHNT and CDR2 YENEEA. J was trimmed by 7 bases and V by 5 bases; bases with no gene match: 8.

The chain links TRBV2 to TRBJ2-1; perhaps TRBD2 as D (6 bases). The CDR3 covers 13 residues. V lost 4 bases, J lost 5 bases, and 9 bases lay in between. Per germline, CDR1 SNHLY and CDR2 FYNNEI. The chain's CDR3 is CASSGDFNNEQFF. CDR3 sequence (DNA): TGTGCCAGCAGTGGGGACTTCAACAATGAGCAGTTCTTC.

The chain joins TRBV9 to TRBJ1-1; D perhaps matches TRBD1 (6 bases). V was pared by 4 bases and J by 5 bases, with 15 bases between. Germline-derived CDR1 and CDR2 are SGDLS and YYNGEE. This CDR3 has 14 amino acids. CDR3 region: CASSPRPQGTEAFF. In nucleotides, the CDR3 is TGTGCCAGCAGCCCCCGCCCCCAGGGGACTGAAGCTTTCTTT. Together with reference TRBV9 and TRBJ1-1, the CDR3 gives the full variable domain: DSGVTQTPKHLITATGQRVTLRCSPRSGDLSVYWYQQSLDQGLQFLIQYYNGEERAKGNILERFSAQQFPDLHSELNLSSLELGDSALYFCASSPRPQGTEAFFGQGTRLTVV.

The chain carries TRBV11-2 and TRBJ1-2; 7 nucleotides align to TRBD1. The CDR3 sequence is 16 residues long. Germline V gives CDR1 SGHAT, CDR2 FQNNGV. J gave up 2 bases and V 0 bases, and 6 bases lay outside the gene matches. The CDR3 loop reads CASSLDTGVINYGYTF. The CDR3 DNA reads as TGTGCCAGCAGCTTAGATACAGGGGTTATAAACTATGGCTACACCTTC.

The rearrangement uses TRBV7-9 and TRBJ2-3, with 14 bases that match TRBD2. The CDR3 has 15 amino acids. The V gene end was trimmed by 5 bases and the J gene end by 4 bases; junction bases not matched to a gene: 2. From germline, CDR1 is SEHNR and CDR2 FQNEAQ (reference sequence). The CDR3 nucleotides are TGTGCCAGCAGCCCGACTAGCGGGGGGGCAGATACGCAGTATTTT. This translates into CASSPTSGGADTQYF.

The chain uses TRBV5-4 and TRBJ2-7; TRBD2 agrees at 7 bases. The germline gives CDR1 SGHNT, CDR2 YYREEE (reference sequence). The CDR3 has 14 residues. Unmatched junction bases numbered 4, after V lost 4 bases and J lost 0 bases. The CDR3 nucleotides are TGTGCCAGCAGCCCCGGGACTACCTCCTACGAGCAGTACTTC. Its protein product is CASSPGTTSYEQYF.

The rearrangement joins TRBV18 to TRBJ2-2; possible D gene TRBD1, 7 bases. The germline V gene encodes CDR1 KGHSH and CDR2 LQKENI. This CDR3 has 17 amino acids. V gave up 0 bases and J gave up 0 bases, with 11 bases separating them. The CDR3 coding sequence is TGTGCCAGCTCACCACCCAGGGGGGAACCGAACACCGGGGAGCTGTTTTTT. Translating gives CASSPPRGEPNTGELFF.

The V call is TRBV2, the J call TRBJ1-3; D ambiguous. V was cut by 0 bases and J by 2 bases, with 8 bases left in between. The CDR3 spans 15 residues. The germline gives CDR1 SNHLY, CDR2 FYNNEI. CDR3 sequence reads: CASSEAGATGNTIYF. In DNA, the CDR3 is TGTGCCAGCAGTGAAGCGGGAGCTACTGGAAACACCATATATTTT.

V usage is TRBV5-1 and J usage is TRBJ2-7, with 7 bases matching TRBD1. CDR3 size: 15 residues. V gave up 5 bases and J gave up 4 bases; unmatched junction bases: 12. The germline CDR1 and CDR2 sequences are SGHRS and YFSETQ. This CDR3 is CASSTTGLKSYEQYF. Written as DNA, the CDR3 is TGCGCCAGCAGTACGACAGGGTTGAAAAGTTACGAGCAGTACTTC.

V gene TRBV4-1 combines with J gene TRBJ2-1; TRBD1 is a possible D gene (8 bases). The CDR3 is 15 amino acids. Trimming took off 8 bases at V and 7 bases at J, with 21 bases between the two ends. CDR1 is MGHRA and CDR2 is YSYEKL in the germline V gene. The CDR3 bases are TGCGCCAGCCGAAGAAAAGGACAGGGAGGGAATGAGCAGTTCTTC. Residues: CASRRKGQGGNEQFF.

The genes are TRBV7-9 and TRBJ2-2; D call uncertain. With 2 bases removed from V and 0 bases from J, the gap between germline ends came to 7 bases. This CDR3 has 15 residues. The V gene's germline CDR1 is SEHNR and CDR2 FQNEAQ (reference sequence). The CDR3 DNA reads as TGTGCCAGCAGCTTAATCCAGGCGAACACCGGGGAGCTGTTTTTT. Translation: CASSLIQANTGELFF.